This entry features one T cell receptor beta chain sequence. The antigen is not known. This record comes from a study of somatic mutations in cytotoxic T cells in rheumatoid arthritis. On the study more broadly: Patient blood, which was peripheral blood collected as 30 ml EDTA, was drawn right after diagnosis and before any treatment started. Findings and caveats of the study: For about an eighth of the roughly 65 patients, a single CD8+ clone accounted for more than 20% of CD8+ cells. Rheumatoid arthritis patients showed CD8+ clonality increasing with age, unlike healthy controls.

Libraries were prepared by immunoSEQ multiplex PCR; TCRdb keeps only in-frame clonotypes and omits some of them. In the table there are roughly 20,000 clones, over 60% of which are singletons. V was clipped by 2 bases and J by 0 bases, with 13 bases between them. CDR3 size: 16 residues. Germline values: CDR1 SGHAT, CDR2 FQNNGV. The sequenced sample consisted of CD8+ T cells sorted from blood. The origin of this receptor is an adult with rheumatoid arthritis. The V and J genes are TRBV11-2 and TRBJ1-1, with D unresolved. For the CDR3, the DNA is TGTGCCAGCAGCTTACTTCTGGAGAACATGAACACTGAAGCTTTCTTT. It specifies CASSLLLENMNTEAFF.